This record looks at one T cell receptor (beta chain) sequence and its context. This record comes from a study of brain T cells in children with intractable seizures. The CDR3 has 13 residues. Trimming left V 2 bases short and J 0 bases short, with 3 bases between. Germline CDR1 reads SGHTA; CDR2 reads FQGTGA. The repertoire was sequenced with immunoSEQ multiplex PCR; TCRdb's copy has only in-frame clones and lacks some. The sample contains roughly 80,000 clones, approximately 90% of which appear only once. This TCR was sampled from a girl aged 2-15 years with Rasmussen encephalitis and intractable seizures. V is TRBV7-3 and J is TRBJ2-3; D not certain. Here the sequenced sample was peripheral blood, taken at surgery. CDR3 sequence (DNA): TGTGCCAGCAGCTTAGGAAGCACAGATACGCAGTATTTT. It codes for CASSLGSTDTQYF.